The subject of this entry is one T cell receptor (beta chain). As yet, its antigen is unknown. The data originate from a study of monozygotic twins with inflammatory bowel disease. Study findings and constraints: The analysis yielded no support for one strong signal or clonotype associated with IBD. Limited power may explain why concordant and discordant twins showed no difference in repertoire similarity.

Template switching incorporated UMIs with a 6-nucleotide sample barcode. Both TCRalpha and TCRbeta cDNA were subjected to two nested PCRs lasting around 15 and 10 cycles. One entry per CDR3 protein, without DNA, is what TCRdb gives after re-calling the 5' RACE reads. Its table lists some 150,000 distinct CDR3 sequences. Sequenced sample: blood. The receptor was derived from a human donor with ulcerative colitis or Crohn's disease, or a healthy co-twin of an affected twin (not recorded which).

Here the CDR3 reads CSATDPGTIVSGELFF. The chain has TRBV20-1 and TRBJ2-2; TCRdb returns TRBD1, unconfirmable since there is no DNA. Germline CDR1 and CDR2: DFQATT and SNEGSKA (reference sequence). This CDR3 spans 16 amino acids.